This T cell receptor (beta chain) was found in a study of siplizumab effects on memory and regulatory T cells. Study-level results: Memory cells seemed less diverse than naive T cells, which seemed major alloresponse contributors.

V dropped 4 bases and J dropped 0 bases, with 5 bases sitting between them. The CDR3 runs to 13 residues. Germline values: CDR1 MGHDK, CDR2 SYGVNS. In the case of this clone: What it binds is unknown.

Produced via immunoSEQ multiplex PCR; TCRdb's table is partial and in-frame only. The data show 90,000 to 95,000 clones, 96% seen once. This rearrangement joins TRBV25-1 to TRBJ2-3; D unresolved. Sample: naive CD4+ T cells sorted from blood. The receptor was isolated from a human donor in good health. The CDR3 is CASSGLSTDTQYF. The CDR3 DNA reads TGTGCCAGCAGTGGGTTAAGCACAGATACGCAGTATTTT.